This T cell receptor (beta chain) emerged from a study of identical twins. About this clonotype itself: Its antigen is as yet unknown.

Template switching (which added a universal primer site) was used, and cDNA carried unique molecular identifiers. Via MiXCR, TCRdb re-called the 5' RACE reads, giving one row per CDR3 protein. The table records 500,000 to 600,000 distinct CDR3 sequences, about 20% of them present only once. General study results and limits: The authors noted that invariant MAIT and iNKT cells could partly confound zero-insertion analyses.

Every donor was a healthy Caucasian. The sample was also reused in another study, on T cells expressing NK-cell markers. That investigation notes: Out of eight donors sequenced, seven tested HCMV-seropositive and the remaining one seronegative.

Material: CD4+ T cells sorted from blood. This TCR was recovered from a woman aged 18-35 years in good health.

DNA of the CDR3: TGCAGTGGAACGGGGCAGGGGGCAACAGATACGCAGTATTTT. This translates into CSGTGQGATDTQYF. The chain has TRBV20-1 and TRBJ2-3, with 8 bases identical to TRBD1. CDR3 length: 14 residues. In germline, CDR1 is DFQATT, CDR2 SNEGSKA (reference sequence). The V and J ends lost 7 bases and 3 bases, in that order; junction bases with no gene match: 9.